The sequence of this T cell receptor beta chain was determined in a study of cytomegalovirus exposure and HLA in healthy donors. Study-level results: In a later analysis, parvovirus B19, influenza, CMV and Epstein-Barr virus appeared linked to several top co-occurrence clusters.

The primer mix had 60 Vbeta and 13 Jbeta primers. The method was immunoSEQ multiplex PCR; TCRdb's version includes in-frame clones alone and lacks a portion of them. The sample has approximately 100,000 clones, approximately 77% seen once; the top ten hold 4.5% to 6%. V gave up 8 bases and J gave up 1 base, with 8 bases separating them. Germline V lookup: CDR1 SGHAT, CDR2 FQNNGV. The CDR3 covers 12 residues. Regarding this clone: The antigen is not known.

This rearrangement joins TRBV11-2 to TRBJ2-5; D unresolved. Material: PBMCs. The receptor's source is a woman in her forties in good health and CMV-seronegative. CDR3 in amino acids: CASAVLQETQYF. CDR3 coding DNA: TGTGCCAGCGCAGTCCTCCAAGAGACCCAGTACTTC. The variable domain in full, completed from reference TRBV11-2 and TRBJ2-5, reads EAGVAQSPRYKIIEKRQSVAFWCNPISGHATLYWYQQILGQGPKLLIQFQNNGVVDDSQLPKDRFSAERLKGVDSTLKIQPAKLEDSAVYLCASAVLQETQYFGPGTRLLVL.